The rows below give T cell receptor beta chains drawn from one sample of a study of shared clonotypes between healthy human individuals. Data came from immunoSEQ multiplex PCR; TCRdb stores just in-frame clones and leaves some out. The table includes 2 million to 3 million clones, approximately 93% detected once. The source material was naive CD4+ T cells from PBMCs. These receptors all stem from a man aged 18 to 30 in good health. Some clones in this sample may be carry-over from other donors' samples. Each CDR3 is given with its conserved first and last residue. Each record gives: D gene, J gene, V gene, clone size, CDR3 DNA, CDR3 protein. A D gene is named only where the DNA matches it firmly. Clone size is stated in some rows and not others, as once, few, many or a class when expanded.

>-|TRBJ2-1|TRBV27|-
TGTGCCAGCTCCAGGGAGAGCAGTTCCTACAATGAGCAGTTCTTC
CASSRESSSYNEQFF
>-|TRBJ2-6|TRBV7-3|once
TGTGCCAGCAGCTTAAGTGGCGGCGGGGCTGGGGCCAACGTCCTGACTTTC
CASSLSGGGAGANVLTF
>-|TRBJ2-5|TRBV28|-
TGTGCCAGCAGTTTAGGGGGATCGCGAGAGACCCAGTACTTC
CASSLGGSRETQYF
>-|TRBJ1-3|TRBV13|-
TGTGCCAGCAGCTTAAGAGGGGCCGGCTCTGGAAACACCATATATTTT
CASSLRGAGSGNTIYF
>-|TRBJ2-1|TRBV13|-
TGTGCCAGCAGCTCCTATGCGTACAATGAGCAGTTCTTC
CASSSYAYNEQFF
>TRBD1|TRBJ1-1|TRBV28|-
TGTGCCAGCAGTTTGTTCACCGGGACAGGGGGCTCGCATACTGAAGCTTTCTTT
CASSLFTGTGGSHTEAFF
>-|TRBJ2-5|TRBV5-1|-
TGCGCCAGCAGCTCCTACACAGGGTCCAAGGAGACCCAGTACTTC
CASSSYTGSKETQYF
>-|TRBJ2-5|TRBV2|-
TGTGCCAGCAGCGAGGACAGCCATCAAGAGACCCAGTACTTC
CASSEDSHQETQYF
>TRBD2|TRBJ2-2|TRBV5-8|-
TGTGCCAGCAGCCACGTAGCGGGAGTTACCGGGGAGCTGTTTTTT
CASSHVAGVTGELFF
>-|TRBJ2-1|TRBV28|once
TGTGCCGCATCTGAGGGCGGGTACTCCTACAATGAGCAGTTCTTC
CAASEGGYSYNEQFF
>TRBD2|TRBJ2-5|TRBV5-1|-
TGCGCCAGCAGCTTGGGGACTAGCGGCCACGGGGGGACCCAGTACTTC
CASSLGTSGHGGTQYF
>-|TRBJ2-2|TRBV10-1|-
TGCGCCAGCAGTGAGTCTGACAACACCGGGGAGCTGTTTTTT
CASSESDNTGELFF
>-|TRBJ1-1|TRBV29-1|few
TGCAGCGTTGAAGAGGGGCGGACTGAAGCTTTCTTT
CSVEEGRTEAFF
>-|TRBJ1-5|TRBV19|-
TGTGCCAGTAGAGTTTATAGCAATCAGCCCCAGCATTTT
CASRVYSNQPQHF
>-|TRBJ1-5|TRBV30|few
TGTGCCTGGAGTTACTCTGGGGGCAATCAGCCCCAGCATTTT
CAWSYSGGNQPQHF
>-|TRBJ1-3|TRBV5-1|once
TGCGCCAGCAGCTTTCTACAGGGTGGAGGAAACACCATATATTTT
CASSFLQGGGNTIYF
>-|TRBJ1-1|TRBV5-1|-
TGCGCCAGCAGCTTGGCACCGGGGGGCGGGACTGAAGCTTTCTTT
CASSLAPGGGTEAFF
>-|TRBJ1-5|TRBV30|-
TGTGCCTGGAGTGTATATAGCAATCAGCCCCAGCATTTT
CAWSVYSNQPQHF
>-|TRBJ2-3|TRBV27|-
TGTGCCAGCAGTAACTACCGGGGAAGCACAGATACGCAGTATTTT
CASSNYRGSTDTQYF
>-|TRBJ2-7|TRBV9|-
TGTGCCAGCAGCCTAAGGGGGGGAACCTCCTACGAGCAGTACTTC
CASSLRGGTSYEQYF
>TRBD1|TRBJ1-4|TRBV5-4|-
TGTGCCAGCAGCTTGGGGACAGGGGAAGAAAAACTGTTTTTT
CASSLGTGEEKLFF
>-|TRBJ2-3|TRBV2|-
TGTGCCAGCAGTTATACTGAGATTTCAGATACGCAGTATTTT
CASSYTEISDTQYF
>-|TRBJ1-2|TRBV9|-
TGTGCCAGCAGCGAAAGGCCTAACTATGGCTACACCTTC
CASSERPNYGYTF
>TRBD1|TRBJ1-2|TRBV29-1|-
TGCAGCATTGCTTCCCGGACAGGGGAAGGCTACACCTTC
CSIASRTGEGYTF
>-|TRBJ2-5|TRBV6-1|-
TGTGCCAGCAGTGAAGTTCAAGGGGCTCTAGAGACCCAGTACTTC
CASSEVQGALETQYF
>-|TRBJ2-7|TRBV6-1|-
TGTGCCAGCAGCAAAGCTGGGGACATGTCCTACGAGCAGTACTTC
CASSKAGDMSYEQYF
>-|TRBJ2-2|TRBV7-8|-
TGTGCCAGCAGCTTACGCACCGGGGAGCTGTTTTTT
CASSLRTGELFF
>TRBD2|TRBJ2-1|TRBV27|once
TGTGCCAGCAGTTTCGGGCTAGCGGGAGGTACCCTCTCTTTCTTC
CASSFGLAGGTLSFF
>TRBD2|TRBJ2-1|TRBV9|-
TGTGCCAGCAGTGTTAGTGCGGGAGGGTACAATGAGCAGTTCTTC
CASSVSAGGYNEQFF
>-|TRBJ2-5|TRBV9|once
TGTGCCAGCAGCAAGCGGACCGACCGAGAGACCCAGTACTTC
CASSKRTDRETQYF
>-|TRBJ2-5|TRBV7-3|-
TGTGCCAGCAGCGCCACCGGGAGACAAGAGACCCAGTACTTC
CASSATGRQETQYF
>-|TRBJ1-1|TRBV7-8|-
TGTGCCAGCAGCTTAGCCCTAGCAGGGATGGGAGCTTTCTTT
CASSLALAGMGAFF
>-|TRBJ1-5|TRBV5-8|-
TGTGCCAGCAGCTTACTCCCGGGGGTTCAGCCCCAGCATTTT
CASSLLPGVQPQHF
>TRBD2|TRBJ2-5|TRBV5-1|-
TGCGCCAGCAGTACTACTAGCGGGACGGTTGGGGAGACCCAGTACTTC
CASSTTSGTVGETQYF
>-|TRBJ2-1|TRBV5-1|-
TGCGCCAGCAGCTTGCTCGTAGGGTTCGATGAGCAGTTCTTC
CASSLLVGFDEQFF
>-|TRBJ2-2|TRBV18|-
TGTGCCAGCTCATTTTGGACAGATAACACCGGGGAGCTGTTTTTT
CASSFWTDNTGELFF